These 28 T cell receptor beta chains were all obtained from the same sample, sequenced in a study of cytomegalovirus exposure and HLA in healthy donors. This PCR relied on a set of 60 Vbeta primers and 13 Jbeta primers. TCRdb keeps only in-frame clones here, not all; method: immunoSEQ multiplex PCR. The sample holds approximately 200,000 clones, less than 85% seen once. Sequences were obtained from PBMCs. The receptor source for this set is a girl aged 10 to 17 in good health and CMV-seropositive.

The chain couples TRBV25-1 to TRBJ1-4; 9 bases are a match to TRBD1. The CDR3 loop spans 14 amino acids. Trimming took 8 bases from V and 7 from J; bases not matched to a gene: 8. From germline, CDR1 is MGHDK and CDR2 SYGVNS. The CDR3 region has the DNA TGTGCCAGCGGTTTGGGGGACAGGGTTGAAAAACTGTTTTTT. Translating it yields CASGLGDRVEKLFF.

The J gene is TRBJ2-7, the V gene TRBV5-1; tentatively, D is TRBD1 (5 bases). Germline V gene sequence: CDR1 SGHRS, CDR2 YFSETQ. The CDR3 is 13 amino acids. With 0 bases removed from V and 2 bases from J, the gap between germline ends came to 6 bases. The DNA for the CDR3 is TGCGCCAGCAGCTTGGAGGGGCCCTACGAGCAGTACTTC. It is translated as CASSLEGPYEQYF.

The CDR3 is CASSMRQQGLVRGGTQYF. DNA of the CDR3: TGTGCCAGTAGTATGCGCCAACAGGGACTAGTGAGGGGAGGTACGCAGTATTTT. The chain recombines TRBV19 with TRBJ2-3, with TRBD2 matching over 8 bases. This CDR3 spans 18 amino acids. Looked up from germline, CDR1 is LNHDA and CDR2 is SQIVND (reference sequence). With V trimmed by 3 bases and J by 8 bases, 19 bases remained unmatched.

The V and J genes are TRBV6-6 and TRBJ1-5; possible D gene TRBD1, 6 bases. V lost 0 bases and J 2 bases, leaving 11 bases between the germline ends. The CDR3 contains 16 residues. CDR1 and CDR2 (germline): MNHNY, SVGAGI (reference sequence). CDR3 DNA: TGTGCCAGCAGTTACTCGATAGGGGGGGGCAATCAGCCCCAGCATTTT. Translation: CASSYSIGGGNQPQHF.

Here the CDR3 DNA reads TGCGCCAGCAGTGAGGGACAGGCGGAGGGCTACACCTTC. Translation gives CASSEGQAEGYTF. This chain uses TRBV10-1 with TRBJ1-2, with 7 bases identical to TRBD1. Per the germline V gene, CDR1 is WNHNN and CDR2 is SYGVQD (reference sequence). The J segment lost 8 bases and the V segment lost 2 bases, leaving 5 bases of the junction unmatched. The CDR3 runs 13 residues.

This rearrangement joins TRBV28 to TRBJ2-7; D is perhaps TRBD1 (6 bases). Trimming left V 11 bases short and J 2 bases short, with 22 bases between. Germline lookup yields CDR1 MDHEN and CDR2 SYDVKM. The CDR3 length is 15 residues. The CDR3 region has the DNA TGTGCCTCATATTCGCCCCGGACAGTCGCCTACGAGCAGTACTTC. Its translation is CASYSPRTVAYEQYF.

The rearrangement uses TRBV11-2 and TRBJ2-7, with TRBD2 identical over 10 bases. Germline trimming cut 5 bases from V and 6 bases from J; bases unmatched to any gene: 7. The CDR3 length is 14 residues. CDR1 is SGHAT, CDR2 FQNNGV, per germline. The CDR3 bases are TGTGCCAGCAGCCCAATAGCGGGAGGTTTCGAGCAGTACTTC. It is translated as CASSPIAGGFEQYF.

The rearrangement joins TRBV7-2 to TRBJ2-5; 8 nucleotides align to TRBD2. Per germline, CDR1 SGHTA and CDR2 FQGNSA. J lost 1 base, V lost 1 base, and 5 bases had no gene match. This CDR3 region has 16 residues. The CDR3 coding sequence is TGTGCCAGCAGCTTAGTCGGCGGGGGGTCCCAAGAGACCCAGTACTTC. It translates to CASSLVGGGSQETQYF.

CDR3 amino acids: CASSPWDRGGEQYF. CDR3 coding DNA: TGTGCCAGCAGCCCCTGGGACAGGGGAGGCGAGCAGTACTTC. The chain employs TRBV7-2 and TRBJ2-7; TRBD1 matches 10 bases. J gave up 6 bases and V 5 bases, and 7 bases lay outside the gene matches. CDR1 is SGHTA and CDR2 is FQGNSA in the germline V gene. The CDR3 sequence is 14 residues long.

This clone was seen a single time. The chain is built from TRBV10-1 and TRBJ1-5; perhaps TRBD1 as D (6 bases). Germline CDR1 reads WNHNN; CDR2 reads SYGVQD (reference sequence). Trimming removed 4 bases from V and 7 bases from J, with 11 bases in between. CDR3 length: 13 amino acids. CDR3 in amino acids: CASSAGVDQPQHF. CDR3 coding DNA: TGCGCCAGCAGTGCAGGGGTTGACCAGCCCCAGCATTTT.

The V gene is TRBV5-5, the J gene TRBJ1-4; D is ambiguous. CDR1 and CDR2 from the germline V gene are SGHKS and YYEKEE (reference sequence). V was trimmed by 0 bases and J by 7 bases, leaving 16 bases between them. The CDR3 is made up of 16 amino acids. The CDR3: CASSLGQIVRGEKLFF. The CDR3, as DNA: TGTGCCAGCAGCTTGGGGCAAATAGTTCGGGGTGAAAAACTGTTTTTT.

The chain links TRBV5-6 to TRBJ2-5, with 12 bases fitting TRBD2. Germline V gives CDR1 SGHDT, CDR2 YYEEEE. Trimming took 4 bases from V and 5 from J; bases not matched to a gene: 12. This CDR3 comprises 17 residues. For the CDR3, the DNA is TGTGCCAGCAGCAAGACTAGCGGGGGAAATCTCGGCGAGACCCAGTACTTC. It translates to CASSKTSGGNLGETQYF.

The chain uses TRBV6-1 and TRBJ1-5, with D possibly matching TRBD1 (6 bases). V dropped 8 bases and J dropped 7 bases, with 15 bases sitting between them. The germline gives CDR1 MNHNS, CDR2 SASEGT. The CDR3 contains 13 residues. Written as DNA, the CDR3 is TGTGCCAGCCTAGATCAGGGGACACAGCCCCAGCATTTT. Translated: CASLDQGTQPQHF.

The chain links TRBV19 to TRBJ2-1; D is uncertain. V was shortened by 3 bases and J by 9 bases, with 9 bases between the two germline ends. The CDR3 is made up of 12 amino acids. CDR1 and CDR2 from the germline V gene are LNHDA and SQIVND (reference sequence). CDR3 amino acids: CASSMVASEQFF. CDR3 nucleotides: TGTGCCAGTAGTATGGTTGCGAGTGAGCAGTTCTTC. The full variable domain, rest sourced from reference TRBV19 and TRBJ2-1, is DGGITQSPKYLFRKEGQNVTLSCEQNLNHDAMYWYRQDPGQGLRLIYYSQIVNDFQKGDIAEGYSVSREKKESFPLTVTSAQKNPTAFYLCASSMVASEQFFGPGTRLTVL.

V is TRBV4-3 and J is TRBJ1-5; the match to TRBD1 covers 11 bases. Germline lookup yields CDR1 LGHNA and CDR2 YSLEER. The CDR3 covers 16 residues. Losses at the gene ends were 3 bases for V and 4 bases for J; bases not matched to a gene: 5. CDR3 amino acids: CASSQGQGVGNQPQHF. Written as DNA, the CDR3 is TGCGCCAGCAGCCAGGGACAGGGGGTAGGAAATCAGCCCCAGCATTTT.

The V call is TRBV5-6, the J call TRBJ1-5, with 9 bases lining up with TRBD1. V was clipped by 0 bases and J by 7 bases; unmatched bases: 5. Germline loops: CDR1 SGHDT, CDR2 YYEEEE. This CDR3 has 15 residues. CDR3 amino acids: CASSLDRGLVQPQHF. The CDR3 coding sequence is TGTGCCAGCAGCTTGGACAGGGGGCTAGTCCAGCCCCAGCATTTT.

The gene calls are TRBV2 and TRBJ2-3, with D maybe TRBD1 (5 bases). This CDR3 spans 15 amino acids. The V end lost 0 bases, the J end lost 0 bases, and 7 bases lay between the germline ends. The V gene's germline CDR1 is SNHLY and CDR2 FYNNEI. In nucleotides, the CDR3 is TGTGCCAGCAGTGAAGCAGGGGCTAGCACAGATACGCAGTATTTT. As protein: CASSEAGASTDTQYF.

The sample holds one count of this clone. This sequence joins TRBV11-2 and TRBJ2-2; 7 bases map to TRBD2. The CDR3 extends over 17 amino acids. Germline V gene sequence: CDR1 SGHAT, CDR2 FQNNGV. V was pared by 2 bases and J by 2 bases, with 8 bases of the junction left unmatched. This CDR3 reads CASSLRTGGYNTGELFF. CDR3 DNA: TGTGCCAGCAGCTTACGAACCGGGGGGTACAACACCGGGGAGCTGTTTTTT.

V is TRBV6-5 and J is TRBJ1-5, with D tentatively TRBD1 (6 bases). V gave up 0 bases and J gave up 8 bases, with 17 bases separating them. Germline CDR1 is MNHEY and CDR2 is SVGAGI. This CDR3 is built from 16 residues. CDR3 loop: CASSYSGRTAREPQHF. The CDR3 DNA reads as TGTGCCAGCAGTTACTCAGGGCGGACAGCTCGGGAGCCCCAGCATTTT.

The chain links TRBV2 to TRBJ1-3; 7 nucleotides line up with TRBD1. V was clipped by 6 bases and J by 6 bases; unmatched bases: 14. CDR3 length: 16 residues. Looked up from germline, CDR1 is SNHLY and CDR2 is FYNNEI. CDR3 in amino acids: CASSRGGDSGKNTIYF. DNA for the CDR3: TGTGCCAGCAGCCGAGGAGGGGACAGCGGAAAAAACACCATATATTTT.

J is TRBJ2-1 and V is TRBV5-5; weak D call: TRBD1 (8 bases). This CDR3 contains 15 residues. Trimming took off 4 bases at V and 10 bases at J, with 21 bases between the two ends. The V gene's germline CDR1 is SGHKS and CDR2 YYEKEE (reference sequence). In nucleotides, the CDR3 is TGTGCCAGCAGCCGGGGGACACAGGGGGGGTGGGAGCAGTTCTTC. Protein product: CASSRGTQGGWEQFF.

This chain links TRBV27 with TRBJ1-1, with D unresolved. The V end was cut by 1 base, the J end by 4 bases, with 19 bases between. The CDR3 contains 17 residues. Germline V gives CDR1 MNHEY, CDR2 SMNVEV (reference sequence). The CDR3: CASSLLIGGKGGTEAFF. CDR3 bases: TGTGCCAGCAGTTTATTAATCGGAGGCAAGGGCGGCACTGAAGCTTTCTTT.

The rearrangement links TRBV4-3 to TRBJ1-2; no definite D call. Trimming pared 0 bases from V and 1 base from J, leaving 15 bases between. CDR3 length equals 17 residues. Germline V gene data show CDR1 as LGHNA and CDR2 as YSLEER. DNA for the CDR3: TGCGCCAGCAGCCAAGATGAGGTGAGGGTACTTAACTATGGCTACACCTTC. Its protein product is CASSQDEVRVLNYGYTF.

The CDR3 here is CASSYTGFGGNTIYF. The CDR3 nucleotides read TGTGCCAGCAGCTATACAGGGTTTGGTGGAAACACCATATATTTT. The rearrangement links TRBV7-8 to TRBJ1-3, with a tentative D call TRBD1 (6 bases). The germline V gene has CDR1 SGHVS and CDR2 FQNEAQ. Trimming removed 4 bases at V and 3 bases at J, with 13 bases between. The CDR3 is 15 amino acids.

This chain links TRBV5-6 with TRBJ2-2, with 7 positions matching TRBD2. Per the germline V gene, CDR1 is SGHDT and CDR2 is YYEEEE. The CDR3 is 17 amino acids. With V trimmed by 2 bases and J by 6 bases, 13 bases remained unmatched. The CDR3 DNA reads TGTGCCAGCAGCTTAGGCGGACTAGGTCCTTACGCCGGGGAGCTGTTTTTT. Its protein product is CASSLGGLGPYAGELFF.

The V call is TRBV18, the J call TRBJ2-4; 7 bases agree with TRBD1. The V segment lost 4 bases and the J segment 5 bases; nucleotides outside the gene matches: 11. The CDR3 contains 16 residues. In germline, CDR1 is KGHSH, CDR2 LQKENI. The CDR3 loop reads CASSLGQSISENIQYF. CDR3 nucleotide sequence: TGTGCCAGCTCACTGGGACAGTCTATTTCAGAAAACATTCAGTACTTC. Complete variable domain (other parts from reference TRBV18 and TRBJ2-4): NAGVMQNPRHLVRRRGQEARLRCSPMKGHSHVYWYRQLPEEGLKFMVYLQKENIIDESGMPKERFSAEFPKEGPSILRIQQVVRGDSAAYFCASSLGQSISENIQYFGAGTRLSVL.

The chain employs TRBV29-1 and TRBJ2-1, with D maybe TRBD2 (5 bases). Trimming left V 4 bases short and J 8 bases short, with 15 bases between. Germline loops: CDR1 SQVTM, CDR2 ANQGSEA. The CDR3 has 13 amino acids. CDR3 residues: CSVGPELGDEQFF. CDR3 sequence (DNA): TGCAGCGTTGGCCCCGAGCTGGGAGATGAGCAGTTCTTC.

This clone turned up a few times. This CDR3 reads CASSFPRTSGGNTGELFF. The DNA of the CDR3 is TGTGCCAGCAGCTTTCCTAGGACTAGCGGGGGAAACACCGGGGAGCTGTTTTTT. The V call is TRBV7-2, the J call TRBJ2-2, with 13 positions matching TRBD2. Germline V gives CDR1 SGHTA, CDR2 FQGNSA. The CDR3 covers 18 residues. J lost 2 bases, V lost 3 bases, and 6 bases had no gene match.